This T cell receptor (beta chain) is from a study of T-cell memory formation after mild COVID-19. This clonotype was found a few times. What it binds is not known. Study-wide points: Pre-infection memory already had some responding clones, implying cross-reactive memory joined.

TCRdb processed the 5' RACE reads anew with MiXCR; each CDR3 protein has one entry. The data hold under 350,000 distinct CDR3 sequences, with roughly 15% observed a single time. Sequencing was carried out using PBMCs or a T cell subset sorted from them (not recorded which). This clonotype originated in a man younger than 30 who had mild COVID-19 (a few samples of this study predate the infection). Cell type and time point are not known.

The CDR3 coding sequence is TGTGCCAGCAGCTTAAACCCAGCGAACACCGGGGAGCTGTTTTTT. This gives the protein CASSLNPANTGELFF. This sequence joins TRBV7-3 and TRBJ2-2; D call uncertain. CDR3 length equals 15 residues. Germline V gene sequence: CDR1 SGHTA, CDR2 FQGTGA. The V end lost 1 base, the J end lost 0 bases, and 6 bases lay between the germline ends.